This T cell receptor (beta chain) originates from a study of T-cell memory formation after mild COVID-19. Study-wide results and caveats: Pre-infection memory harbored some responding clones, suggesting cross-reactive memory joined.

This CDR3 contains 16 residues. V lost 5 bases to trimming and J lost 5 bases, with 21 bases between them. CDR1 is MGHDK, CDR2 SYGVNS, per germline. TCRdb passed the 5' RACE reads through MiXCR, listing each CDR3 protein once. The sample contains hundreds of thousands of distinct CDR3 sequences, about a sixth of which appear only once. This clonotype was found many times. Its antigen is unidentified. The sequencing input was PBMCs or a T cell subset sorted from them (not recorded which). The chain recombines TRBV25-1 with TRBJ2-5, with D possibly matching TRBD2 (6 bases). This TCR came from a man between 18 and 29 years old who had mild COVID-19 (a few samples of this study predate the infection). Cell type and time point are not known. CDR3 loop: CASSLTRQDYPETQYF. CDR3 sequence (DNA): TGTGCCAGCAGTCTTACACGCCAGGACTACCCGGAGACCCAGTACTTC.